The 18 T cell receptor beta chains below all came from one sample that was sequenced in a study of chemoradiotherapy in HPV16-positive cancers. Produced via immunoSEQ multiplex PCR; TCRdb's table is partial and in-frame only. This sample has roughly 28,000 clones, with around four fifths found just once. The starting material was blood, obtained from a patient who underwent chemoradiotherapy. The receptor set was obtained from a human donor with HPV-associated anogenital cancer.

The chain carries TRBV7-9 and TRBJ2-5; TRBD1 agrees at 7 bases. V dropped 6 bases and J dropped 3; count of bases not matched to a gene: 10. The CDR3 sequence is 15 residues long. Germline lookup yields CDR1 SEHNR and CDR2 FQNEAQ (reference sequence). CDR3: CASRPRGGGEETQYF. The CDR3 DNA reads TGTGCCAGCAGACCAAGAGGGGGCGGTGAAGAGACCCAGTACTTC.

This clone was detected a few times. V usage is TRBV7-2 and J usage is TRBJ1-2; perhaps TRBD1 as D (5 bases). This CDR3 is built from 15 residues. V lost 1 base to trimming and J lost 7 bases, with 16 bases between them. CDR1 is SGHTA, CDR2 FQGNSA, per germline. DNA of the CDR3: TGTGCCAGCAGCTTAGACTCCGGAGGGGTACGTGGCTACACCTTC. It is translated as CASSLDSGGVRGYTF.

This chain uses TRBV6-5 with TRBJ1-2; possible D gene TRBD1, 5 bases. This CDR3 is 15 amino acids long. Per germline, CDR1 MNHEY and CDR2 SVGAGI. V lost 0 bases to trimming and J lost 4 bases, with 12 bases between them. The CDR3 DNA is TGTGCCAGCAGTTACTCGTATACAGGCCGCTATGGCTACACCTTC. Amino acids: CASSYSYTGRYGYTF.

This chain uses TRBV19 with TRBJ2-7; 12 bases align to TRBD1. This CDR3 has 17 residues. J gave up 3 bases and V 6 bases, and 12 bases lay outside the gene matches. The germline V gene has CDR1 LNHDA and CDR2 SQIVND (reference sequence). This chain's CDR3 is CASSPGTGGVKNYEQYF. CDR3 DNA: TGTGCCAGTAGCCCCGGGACAGGGGGCGTGAAGAACTACGAGCAGTACTTC.

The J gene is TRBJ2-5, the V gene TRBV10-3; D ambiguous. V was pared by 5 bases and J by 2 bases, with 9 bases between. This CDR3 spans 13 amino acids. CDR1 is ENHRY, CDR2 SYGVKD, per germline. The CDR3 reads CAISRAQQETQYF. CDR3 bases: TGTGCCATCAGTCGGGCCCAGCAAGAGACCCAGTACTTC.

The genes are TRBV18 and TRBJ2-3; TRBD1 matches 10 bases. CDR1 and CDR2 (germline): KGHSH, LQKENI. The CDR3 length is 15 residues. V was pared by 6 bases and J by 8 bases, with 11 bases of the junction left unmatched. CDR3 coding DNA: TGTGCCAGCTCCATGGGACAGGGGCTTTCCCGTACGCAGTATTTT. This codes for CASSMGQGLSRTQYF.

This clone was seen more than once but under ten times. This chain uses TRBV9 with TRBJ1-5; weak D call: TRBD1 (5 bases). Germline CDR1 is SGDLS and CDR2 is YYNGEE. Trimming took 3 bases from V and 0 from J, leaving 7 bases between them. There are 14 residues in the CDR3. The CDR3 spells CASSATDSNQPQHF. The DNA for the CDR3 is TGTGCCAGCAGCGCGACAGATAGCAATCAGCCCCAGCATTTT.

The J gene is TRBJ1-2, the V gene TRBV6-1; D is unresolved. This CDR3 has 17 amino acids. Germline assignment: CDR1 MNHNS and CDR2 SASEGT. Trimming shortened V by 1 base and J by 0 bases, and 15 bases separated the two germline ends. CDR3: CASSEDGRPLANYGYTF. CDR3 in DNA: TGTGCCAGCAGTGAAGACGGCAGACCCCTTGCTAACTATGGCTACACCTTC.

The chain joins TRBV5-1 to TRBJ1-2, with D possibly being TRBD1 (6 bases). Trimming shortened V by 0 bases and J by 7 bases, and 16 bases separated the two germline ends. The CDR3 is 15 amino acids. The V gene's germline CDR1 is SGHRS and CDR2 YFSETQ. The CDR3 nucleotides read TGCGCCAGCAGCTTGGAGGCGGGGGGCGCCGGTGGCTACACCTTC. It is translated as CASSLEAGGAGGYTF.

The CDR3 nucleotides read TGTGCCAGCAGCCAAGAAAAGGGACTAGCGGGGCGGTACAATGAGCAGTTCTTC. Its translation: CASSQEKGLAGRYNEQFF. This sequence joins TRBV4-2 and TRBJ2-1; TRBD2 matches at 13 bases. The CDR3 spans 18 residues. CDR1 is LGHNA, CDR2 YNFKEQ, per germline. V was clipped by 0 bases and J by 4 bases; unmatched bases: 6.

In nucleotides, the CDR3 is TGTGCCAGCAGCTTAATAGTTAGTACTGAAGCTTTCTTT. Translated, it gives CASSLIVSTEAFF. The chain combines TRBV7-8 with TRBJ1-1; D not certain. V lost 2 bases, J lost 5 bases, and 9 bases lay in between. In germline, CDR1 is SGHVS, CDR2 FQNEAQ. This CDR3 contains 13 residues.

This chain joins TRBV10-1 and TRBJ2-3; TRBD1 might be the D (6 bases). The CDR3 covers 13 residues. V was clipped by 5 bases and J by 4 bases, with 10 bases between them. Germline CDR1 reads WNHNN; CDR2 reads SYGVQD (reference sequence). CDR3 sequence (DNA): TGCGCCAGCAGTTCACAGGGATCAGATACGCAGTATTTT. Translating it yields CASSSQGSDTQYF.

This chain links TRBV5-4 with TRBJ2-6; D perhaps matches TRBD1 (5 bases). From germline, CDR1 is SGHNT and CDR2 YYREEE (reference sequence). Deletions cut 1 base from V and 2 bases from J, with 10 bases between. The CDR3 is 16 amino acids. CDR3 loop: CASSLRTGAGANVLTF. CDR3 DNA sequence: TGTGCCAGCAGCTTGCGTACAGGAGCTGGGGCCAACGTCCTGACTTTC.

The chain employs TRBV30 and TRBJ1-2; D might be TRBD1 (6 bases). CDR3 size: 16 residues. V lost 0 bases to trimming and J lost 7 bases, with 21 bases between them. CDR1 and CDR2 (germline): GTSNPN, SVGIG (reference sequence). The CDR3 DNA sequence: TGTGCCTGGAGTGTTGTGGGGAGCAGGGGTAGGTTTGGCTACACCTTC. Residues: CAWSVVGSRGRFGYTF.

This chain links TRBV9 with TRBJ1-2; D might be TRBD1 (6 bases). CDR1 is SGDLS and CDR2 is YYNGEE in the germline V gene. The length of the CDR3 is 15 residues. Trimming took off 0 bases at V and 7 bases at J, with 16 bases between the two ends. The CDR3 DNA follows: TGTGCCAGCAGCGTAGCTACACAGGGAGGAAGTGGCTACACCTTC. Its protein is CASSVATQGGSGYTF.

The CDR3 region is CASSLRFSTDTQYF. The CDR3 DNA is TGTGCCAGCAGTCTCAGGTTTAGCACAGATACGCAGTATTTT. V is TRBV2 and J is TRBJ2-3; D is unclear. Germline assignment: CDR1 SNHLY and CDR2 FYNNEI. Trimming stripped 5 bases from V and 0 bases from J, with 9 bases between. CDR3 length: 14 amino acids.

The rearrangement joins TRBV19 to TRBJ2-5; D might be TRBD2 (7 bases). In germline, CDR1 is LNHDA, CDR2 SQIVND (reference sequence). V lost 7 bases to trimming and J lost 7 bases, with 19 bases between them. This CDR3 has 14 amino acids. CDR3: CASNPGGLSGTQYF. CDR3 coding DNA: TGTGCCAGTAACCCCGGGGGGCTCAGTGGGACCCAGTACTTC.

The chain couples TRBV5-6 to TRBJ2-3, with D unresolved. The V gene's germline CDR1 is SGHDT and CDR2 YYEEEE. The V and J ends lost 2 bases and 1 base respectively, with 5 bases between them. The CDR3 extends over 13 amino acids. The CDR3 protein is CASSFPGTDTQYF. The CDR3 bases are TGTGCCAGCAGCTTCCCCGGCACAGATACGCAGTATTTT.